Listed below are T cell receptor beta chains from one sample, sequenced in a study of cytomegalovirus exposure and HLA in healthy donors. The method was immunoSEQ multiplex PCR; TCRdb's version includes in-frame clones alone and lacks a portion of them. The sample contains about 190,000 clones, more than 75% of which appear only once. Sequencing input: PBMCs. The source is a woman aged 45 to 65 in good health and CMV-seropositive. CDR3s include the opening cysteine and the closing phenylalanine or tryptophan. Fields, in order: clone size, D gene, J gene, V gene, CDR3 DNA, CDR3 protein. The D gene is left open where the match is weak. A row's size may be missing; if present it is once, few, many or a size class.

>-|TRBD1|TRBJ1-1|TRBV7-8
TGTGCCAGCAGCCCAGGACAGGGTAGGGCTGAAGCTTTCTTT
CASSPGQGRAEAFF
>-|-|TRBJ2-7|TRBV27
TGTGCCAGCGCCTATGACTCGGGCTACGAGCAGTACTTC
CASAYDSGYEQYF
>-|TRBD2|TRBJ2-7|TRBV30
TGTGCCTGGAACCCGGGAGGGGGGCCAAACTACGAGCAGTACTTC
CAWNPGGGPNYEQYF
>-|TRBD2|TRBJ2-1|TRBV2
TGTGCCAGCAGGGCTAGGACTAGCGGGGACTATGAGCAGTTCTTC
CASRARTSGDYEQFF
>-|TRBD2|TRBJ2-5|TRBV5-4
TGTGCCAGCAGTCTAGCGGGGGCACAGGGGACCCAGTACTTC
CASSLAGAQGTQYF
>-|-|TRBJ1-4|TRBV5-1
TGCGCCAGCAGCTTTGGGGGCACTAATGAAAAACTGTTTTTT
CASSFGGTNEKLFF
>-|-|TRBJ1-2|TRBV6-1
TGTGCCAGCAGTTTAAGACTATCGGGACTTAATGGCTACACCTTC
CASSLRLSGLNGYTF
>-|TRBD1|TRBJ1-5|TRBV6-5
TGTGCCAGCAGCCGACAGGGGGGCAATCAGCCCCAGCATTTT
CASSRQGGNQPQHF
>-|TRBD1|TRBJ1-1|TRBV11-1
TGTGCCAGCAGCTTAGGGACAGGCCTGAACACTGAAGCTTTCTTT
CASSLGTGLNTEAFF
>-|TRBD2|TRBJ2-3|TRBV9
TGTGCCAGCAGCGCCCGCGGGGGGGTAGCGGGGGTGCGCACAGATACGCAGTATTTT
CASSARGGVAGVRTDTQYF
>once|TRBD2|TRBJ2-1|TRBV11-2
TGTGCCAGCAGCTTCTTCGGCGGGGGGGCCACCTACAATGAGCAGTTCTTC
CASSFFGGGATYNEQFF
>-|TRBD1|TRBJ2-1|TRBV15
TGTGCCACCAGCTGGGGACAGGGGCTAAATGAGCAGTTCTTC
CATSWGQGLNEQFF
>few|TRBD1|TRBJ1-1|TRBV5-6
TGTGCCAGCAGCTGGACAGGGGCCCTGAACACTGAAGCTTTCTTT
CASSWTGALNTEAFF
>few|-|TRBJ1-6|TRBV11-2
TGTGCCAGCAGCTTAGAGGGGACACAGTTGTCCTATAATTCACCCCTCCACTTT
CASSLEGTQLSYNSPLHF
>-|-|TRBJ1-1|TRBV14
TGTGCCAGCAGCCAAGATGTTAGCTACAACACTGAAGCTTTCTTT
CASSQDVSYNTEAFF
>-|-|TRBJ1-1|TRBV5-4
TGTGCCAGCAGCTTGCTGAGAAACACTGAAGCTTTCTTT
CASSLLRNTEAFF
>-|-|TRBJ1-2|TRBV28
TGTGCCAGCAGTCTGGACCCAAGGACAGTCGGCGGAGGCTACACCTTC
CASSLDPRTVGGGYTF
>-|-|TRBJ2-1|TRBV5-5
TGTGCCAGCAGCTACCCGGATCGGGGGTTCGATGAGCAGTTCTTC
CASSYPDRGFDEQFF
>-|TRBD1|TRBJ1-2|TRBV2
TGTGCCAGCAGCACCCGACAGGGTTCGAGTGGCTACACCTTC
CASSTRQGSSGYTF
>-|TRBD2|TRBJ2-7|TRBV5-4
TGTGCCAGCAGCCCGGGACTAGCGGGGGTCTCCTACGAGCAGTACTTC
CASSPGLAGVSYEQYF
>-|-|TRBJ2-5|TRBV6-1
TGTGCCAGCGACAGGATACAAGAGACCCAGTACTTC
CASDRIQETQYF
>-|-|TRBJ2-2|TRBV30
TGTGCCTGGAGTGTACGCCATGGTCAGGCCGGGGAGCTGTTTTTT
CAWSVRHGQAGELFF
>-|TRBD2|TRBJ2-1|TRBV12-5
TGTGCTAGTGGTTTGGCACTAGCGGGGGCGAACAATGAGCAGTTCTTC
CASGLALAGANNEQFF
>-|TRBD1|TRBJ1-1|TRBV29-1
TGCAGCGTCGGGATAACAGGGGGCAACACTGAAGCTTTCTTT
CSVGITGGNTEAFF
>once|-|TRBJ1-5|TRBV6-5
TGTGCCAGCAGATATGATTATAGCAATCAGCCCCAGCACTTT
CASRYDYSNQPQHF
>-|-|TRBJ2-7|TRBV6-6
TGTGCCAGCAGTTCCAGCGCCCACGAGCAGTACTTC
CASSSSAHEQYF
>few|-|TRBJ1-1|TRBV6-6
TGTGCCAGCAGTTACTCCCAGACTCCGCTCCCTTTCTTT
CASSYSQTPLPFF